This TCR beta chain came from a study of blood T cell repertoires in COVID-19. This table comes from immunoSEQ multiplex PCR, and its TCRdb copy is limited to in-frame clones, with some not included. The sample shows about 100,000 clones, roughly 92% of them seen only once. Germline V gene lookup returns CDR1 MGHDK and CDR2 SYGVNS. V lost 4 bases and J 0 bases, leaving 10 bases between the germline ends. CDR3 length: 15 residues. Seattle-derived patients entered the study during active infection and were followed longitudinally. The chain is built from TRBV25-1 and TRBJ1-3; no clear D. The clonotype originates from a woman aged 50 to 60 with COVID-19, enrolled during active disease. What was sequenced was peripheral blood. The CDR3 loop reads CASSVAGSSGNTIYF. The CDR3 nucleotides read TGTGCCAGCAGTGTGGCGGGGTCCTCTGGAAACACCATATATTTT.